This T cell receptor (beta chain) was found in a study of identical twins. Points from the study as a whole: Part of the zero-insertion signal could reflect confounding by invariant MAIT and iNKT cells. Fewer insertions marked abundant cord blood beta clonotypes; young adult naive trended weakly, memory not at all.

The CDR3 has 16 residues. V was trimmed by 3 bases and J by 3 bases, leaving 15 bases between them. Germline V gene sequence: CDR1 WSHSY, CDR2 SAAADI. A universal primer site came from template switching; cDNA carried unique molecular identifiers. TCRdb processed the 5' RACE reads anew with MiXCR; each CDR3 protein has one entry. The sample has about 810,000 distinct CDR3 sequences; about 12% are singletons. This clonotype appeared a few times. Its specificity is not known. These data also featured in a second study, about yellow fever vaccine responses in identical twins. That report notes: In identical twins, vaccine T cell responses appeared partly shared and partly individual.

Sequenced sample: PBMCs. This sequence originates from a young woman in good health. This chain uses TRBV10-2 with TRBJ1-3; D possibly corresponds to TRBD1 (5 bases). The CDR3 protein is CASSDSDRIGGNTIYF. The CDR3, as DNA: TGCGCCAGCAGTGATTCCGACAGAATCGGTGGAAACACCATATATTTT.